The 19 T cell receptor beta chains listed next were all sequenced from one sample in a study of cytotoxic CD8 clonotypes in ibrutinib-treated CLL. Produced via immunoSEQ multiplex PCR; TCRdb's table is partial and in-frame only. The sample contains 5,500 to 7,500 clones, 60% to 75% of which appear only once. The input for sequencing was PBMCs, taken before ibrutinib treatment. Receptor source: a human donor with chronic lymphocytic leukemia.

The gene calls are TRBV11-3 and TRBJ1-1; TRBD1 is a possible D gene (5 bases). Germline CDR1 is SGHNT and CDR2 is YENEEA. V dropped 1 base and J dropped 0 bases, with 15 bases sitting between them. This CDR3 is 17 amino acids long. CDR3 loop: CASSLGLGTGMNTEAFF. CDR3 sequence (DNA): TGTGCCAGCAGCTTAGGATTGGGGACGGGCATGAACACTGAAGCTTTCTTT.

This rearrangement joins TRBV5-1 to TRBJ1-5; D is unresolved. The germline CDR1 and CDR2 sequences are SGHRS and YFSETQ. This CDR3 has 14 residues. Trimming cost V 0 bases and J 5 bases, with 9 bases left between them. Here the CDR3 DNA reads TGCGCCAGCAGCTTGGGAGACGGACATCAGCCCCAGCATTTT. Its protein is CASSLGDGHQPQHF. The full variable domain, its missing parts supplied by reference TRBV5-1 and TRBJ1-5, is KAGVTQTPRYLIKTRGQQVTLSCSPISGHRSVSWYQQTPGQGLQFLFEYFSETQRNKGNFPGRFSGRQFSNSRSEMNVSTLELGDSALYLCASSLGDGHQPQHFGDGTRLSIL.

V gene TRBV5-1 combines with J gene TRBJ2-1, with 11 bases identical to TRBD2. The CDR3 contains 17 residues. Trimming at V came to 3 bases and at J to 2 bases, leaving 7 bases not matched to a gene. The germline gives CDR1 SGHRS, CDR2 YFSETQ. The CDR3 coding sequence is TGCGCCAGCAGCTCGGAACTAGCGGGGGAAGCCTACAATGAGCAGTTCTTC. Residues: CASSSELAGEAYNEQFF. The whole variable domain, filled in from reference TRBV5-1 and TRBJ2-1, reads KAGVTQTPRYLIKTRGQQVTLSCSPISGHRSVSWYQQTPGQGLQFLFEYFSETQRNKGNFPGRFSGRQFSNSRSEMNVSTLELGDSALYLCASSSELAGEAYNEQFFGPGTRLTVL.

The chain recombines TRBV7-8 with TRBJ2-7; D is unclear. The V and J ends lost 0 bases and 2 bases respectively, with 17 bases between them. CDR3 length equals 17 residues. The germline CDR1 and CDR2 sequences are SGHVS and FQNEAQ. This chain's CDR3 is CASSLAIWASGTYEQYF. CDR3 coding DNA: TGTGCCAGCAGCTTAGCGATATGGGCCTCAGGCACCTACGAGCAGTACTTC.

The chain has TRBV28 and TRBJ2-4; D call uncertain. V was shortened by 4 bases and J by 2 bases, with 9 bases between the two germline ends. The germline CDR1 and CDR2 sequences are MDHEN and SYDVKM. CDR3 size: 14 residues. The CDR3 DNA follows: TGTGCCAGCAGTTCGGTGGAAACCAAAAACATTCAGTACTTC. Residues: CASSSVETKNIQYF.

The J gene is TRBJ1-1, the V gene TRBV30; no definite D call. V lost 2 bases, J lost 8 bases, and 12 bases lay in between. The CDR3 loop spans 12 amino acids. Germline assignment: CDR1 GTSNPN and CDR2 SVGIG (reference sequence). The CDR3 DNA reads as TGTGCCTGGAGTCCATTGTTCGGGGAAGCTTTCTTT. Protein: CAWSPLFGEAFF.

This clone was seen a single time. The genes are TRBV7-2 and TRBJ1-2, with no clear D. Germline lookup yields CDR1 SGHTA and CDR2 FQGNSA. The CDR3 is 13 residues long. Trimming stripped 5 bases from V and 6 bases from J, with 13 bases between. Here the CDR3 reads CASSAQSLDGYTF. Written as DNA, the CDR3 is TGTGCCAGCAGCGCACAGTCACTGGATGGCTACACCTTC.

This clone was observed a few times. V usage is TRBV2 and J usage is TRBJ2-7; 10 bases are a match to TRBD2. V shed 4 bases, J shed 5 bases, and the junction held 5 bases outside the gene matches. Germline V gives CDR1 SNHLY, CDR2 FYNNEI. This CDR3 is built from 14 residues. In DNA, the CDR3 is TGTGCCAGCAGTGCACTAGCGGGACTTCACGAGCAGTACTTC. Residues: CASSALAGLHEQYF.

The genes are TRBV18 and TRBJ2-3, with 7 bases aligning to TRBD2. The CDR3 consists of 14 residues. The trim removed 5 bases at V and 1 base at J, leaving 3 bases unmatched. CDR1 and CDR2 (germline): KGHSH, LQKENI. CDR3 in DNA: TGTGCCAGCTCAAGTACTAGCGGCACAGATACGCAGTATTTT. Encoded protein: CASSSTSGTDTQYF.

V usage is TRBV19 and J usage is TRBJ2-1; possible D gene TRBD1, 5 bases. Germline-derived CDR1 and CDR2 are LNHDA and SQIVND (reference sequence). The CDR3 consists of 16 residues. Trimming shortened V by 5 bases and J by 0 bases, and 14 bases separated the two germline ends. CDR3 in amino acids: CASSAIQVSSYNEQFF. CDR3 DNA sequence: TGTGCCAGTAGTGCAATACAGGTGAGCTCCTACAATGAGCAGTTCTTC.

The chain uses TRBV4-1 and TRBJ2-3; D might be TRBD1 or TRBD2, each matching 5 bases. CDR1 and CDR2 from the germline V gene are MGHRA and YSYEKL. The CDR3 has 14 residues. Trimming took off 0 bases at V and 9 bases at J, with 13 bases between the two ends. CDR3 bases: TGCGCCAGCAGCCAAGAGTATAGGGGAGAAACGCAGTATTTT. Translation gives CASSQEYRGETQYF.

V usage is TRBV9 and J usage is TRBJ2-1, with TRBD2 matching over 8 bases. The CDR3 is 15 amino acids. The germline V gene has CDR1 SGDLS and CDR2 YYNGEE. After removal of 2 bases from V and 7 bases from J, the junction contained 8 bases not matched to a gene. The CDR3 region is CASSVYTGGQNEQFF. For the CDR3, the DNA is TGTGCCAGCAGCGTTTATACGGGAGGGCAGAATGAGCAGTTCTTC.

The chain has TRBV29-1 and TRBJ1-1; the D is unclear. This CDR3 comprises 13 residues. Per the germline V gene, CDR1 is SQVTM and CDR2 is ANQGSEA. Trimming removed 4 bases from V and 5 bases from J, with 14 bases in between. CDR3 nucleotide sequence: TGCAGCGTTGCCCATTGGTTGGGTACTGAAGCTTTCTTT. This translates into CSVAHWLGTEAFF. Full variable domain (outside the CDR3, taken from reference TRBV29-1 and TRBJ1-1): SAVISQKPSRDICQRGTSLTIQCQVDSQVTMMFWYRQQPGQSLTLIATANQGSEATYESGFVIDKFPISRPNLTFSTLTVSNMSPEDSSIYLCSVAHWLGTEAFFGQGTRLTVV.

The gene calls are TRBV19 and TRBJ1-5; no definite D call. CDR1 is LNHDA and CDR2 is SQIVND in the germline V gene (reference sequence). The CDR3 has 16 amino acids. Trimming took off 6 bases at V and 2 bases at J, with 17 bases between the two ends. Here the CDR3 DNA reads TGTGCCAGTAGCCAGTCTTGGGGTGCGGGCAATCAGCCCCAGCATTTT. Translation gives CASSQSWGAGNQPQHF.

V and J are TRBV10-3 and TRBJ1-5; TRBD1 aligns across 10 bases. Germline V gives CDR1 ENHRY, CDR2 SYGVKD. There are 14 residues in the CDR3. J was trimmed by 7 bases and V by 4 bases; bases with no gene match: 4. As DNA, the CDR3 is TGTGCCATCAGTGGGGGACAGGGGAACCAGCCCCAGCATTTT. It is translated as CAISGGQGNQPQHF.

J is TRBJ1-5 and V is TRBV19; perhaps TRBD1 as D (6 bases). V lost 7 bases and J lost 3, with 19 bases in between. Germline CDR1 LNHDA, CDR2 SQIVND (reference sequence). The length of the CDR3 is 16 residues. CDR3 loop: CASTTGGGLLNQPQHF. In DNA form, the CDR3 reads TGTGCCAGTACCACCGGGGGGGGGCTGCTCAATCAGCCCCAGCATTTT.

This clone was detected only a few times. V usage is TRBV5-1 and J usage is TRBJ2-6; 10 bases are shared with TRBD1. V gave up 7 bases and J gave up 2 bases; unmatched junction bases: 15. This CDR3 is built from 19 residues. Germline assignment: CDR1 SGHRS and CDR2 YFSETQ. CDR3 DNA: TGCGCCAGCGCTAATCTCCAGGGACAGGGGACCCCTGGGGCCAACGTCCTGACTTTC. Translated: CASANLQGQGTPGANVLTF. The full variable domain, rest sourced from reference TRBV5-1 and TRBJ2-6, is KAGVTQTPRYLIKTRGQQVTLSCSPISGHRSVSWYQQTPGQGLQFLFEYFSETQRNKGNFPGRFSGRQFSNSRSEMNVSTLELGDSALYLCASANLQGQGTPGANVLTFGAGSRLTVL.

V gene TRBV7-2 combines with J gene TRBJ1-2, with TRBD1 matching over 7 bases. Germline trimming cut 6 bases from V and 4 bases from J; bases unmatched to any gene: 5. The CDR3 totals 13 residues. The V gene's germline CDR1 is SGHTA and CDR2 FQGNSA. The CDR3, as DNA: TGTGCCAGCAGAATCACAGGGGCCTATGGCTACACCTTC. Translating gives CASRITGAYGYTF.

In its sample, this clone was seen a few times. The chain uses TRBV28 and TRBJ2-1; perhaps TRBD1 as D (6 bases). V was trimmed by 5 bases and J by 3 bases, leaving 8 bases between them. Germline V gene lookup returns CDR1 MDHEN and CDR2 SYDVKM. The length of the CDR3 is 13 residues. CDR3 amino acids: CASSPGDYNEQFF. CDR3 bases: TGTGCCAGCAGTCCAGGGGACTACAATGAGCAGTTCTTC.